What follows are 32 T cell receptor beta chains derived from one specimen sequenced in a study. TCRdb reprocessed the 5' RACE reads with MiXCR, giving one entry per CDR3 protein. The profile shows roughly 45,000 distinct CDR3 sequences, roughly 30% of them singletons. The sequenced material came from tumor-infiltrating memory CD4+ T cells sorted from the breast tumor. Subset noted: memory CD4+ T cells, CD4+CD45RO+CD25-. All receptors come from a female donor with breast cancer.

J is TRBJ2-1 and V is TRBV7-9; 10 positions agree with TRBD2. V gave up 0 bases and J gave up 6 bases; unmatched junction bases: 17. Germline CDR1 and CDR2: SEHNR and FQNEAQ (reference sequence). CDR3 length equals 20 residues. Here the CDR3 reads CASSLAVGGSGRRTFNEQFF. Written as DNA, the CDR3 is TGTGCCAGCAGCTTAGCGGTAGGGGGTAGCGGGAGGAGGACTTTCAATGAGCAGTTCTTC.

This chain's CDR3 is CASSPNPGGSYEQYF. CDR3 nucleotide sequence: TGTGCCAGCAGCCCAAACCCGGGAGGGTCCTACGAGCAGTACTTC. The gene calls are TRBV7-3 and TRBJ2-7; 8 nucleotides match TRBD2. This CDR3 is built from 15 residues. Germline V gene lookup returns CDR1 SGHTA and CDR2 FQGTGA. V was clipped by 5 bases and J by 1 base; unmatched bases: 7.

Only a few counts were recorded for this clonotype. V is TRBV28 and J is TRBJ2-7; 7 bases fit TRBD2. CDR1 and CDR2 from the germline V gene are MDHEN and SYDVKM. The length of the CDR3 is 15 residues. With 7 bases clipped from V and 2 bases from J, the junction kept 11 bases outside the gene matches. Here the CDR3 DNA reads TGTGCCAGCACTCCCGGCGGGAGCTCACCCTACGAGCAGTACTTC. As protein: CASTPGGSSPYEQYF.

The V gene is TRBV24-1, the J gene TRBJ1-5; perhaps TRBD1 as D (5 bases). The length of the CDR3 is 15 residues. V was trimmed by 9 bases and J by 2 bases, leaving 16 bases between them. CDR1 and CDR2 from the germline V gene are KGHDR and SFDVKD. The CDR3 DNA follows: TGTGCCACCTCCCCCAGGGCCTTTGGCAATCAGCCCCAGCATTTT. This sequence encodes CATSPRAFGNQPQHF.

In this sample, this clonotype turned up a few times. The chain is built from TRBV18 and TRBJ1-5, with a weak D call TRBD1 (5 bases). The germline gives CDR1 KGHSH, CDR2 LQKENI. The CDR3 runs 15 residues. Trimming shortened V by 6 bases and J by 3 bases, and 15 bases separated the two germline ends. This CDR3 reads CASSRSGGDNQPQHF. In nucleotides, the CDR3 is TGTGCCAGCTCCCGGAGCGGAGGGGACAATCAGCCCCAGCATTTT.

This clonotype was seen only a few times. The chain has TRBV6-6 and TRBJ1-5, with a tentative D call TRBD1 (5 bases). Germline V CDR1 and CDR2: MNHNY, SVGAGI (reference sequence). V gave up 6 bases and J gave up 3 bases, with 21 bases separating them. The CDR3 sequence is 17 residues long. CDR3 sequence reads: CASRDSRRGRANQPQHF. In nucleotides, the CDR3 is TGTGCCAGCAGGGACTCCCGGCGGGGGAGGGCCAATCAGCCCCAGCATTTT.

This clonotype has just a few counts. V gene TRBV4-1 combines with J gene TRBJ2-2, with 10 bases matching TRBD2. There are 17 residues in the CDR3. The germline gives CDR1 MGHRA, CDR2 YSYEKL. The J segment lost 8 bases and the V segment lost 1 base, leaving 10 bases of the junction unmatched. The CDR3 protein is CASSQGYPSSGRGELFF. CDR3 DNA sequence: TGCGCCAGCAGCCAAGGGTACCCCTCTAGCGGGAGAGGGGAGCTGTTTTTT.

Ten or more counts support this clonotype. For the CDR3, the DNA is TGCGCCAGCAGTGAGTCGGACAGCAATCAGCCCCAGCATTTT. It translates to CASSESDSNQPQHF. V gene TRBV10-2 combines with J gene TRBJ1-5; D unclear. CDR3 length: 14 residues. V shed 0 bases and J shed 1 base, with 4 bases lying between them. Germline loops: CDR1 WSHSY, CDR2 SAAADI.

This clonotype was detected only a few times. The V call is TRBV20-1, the J call TRBJ2-2; D gene unclear. This CDR3 is built from 15 residues. Germline V gene data show CDR1 as DFQATT and CDR2 as SNEGSKA (reference sequence). Between the trimmed V and J ends, which lost 0 bases and 0 bases, there was a span of 8 bases. The CDR3 coding sequence is TGCAGTGCTAGAGATCTAACAGCGAACACCGGGGAGCTGTTTTTT. Translation gives CSARDLTANTGELFF.

This chain joins TRBV7-2 and TRBJ2-3; weak D call: TRBD2 (6 bases). The ends were cut back, 2 bases at V and 0 bases at J, with 15 bases in the middle. The length of the CDR3 is 17 residues. The V gene's germline CDR1 is SGHTA and CDR2 FQGNSA. CDR3: CASSLNRYSGSTDTQYF. DNA for the CDR3: TGTGCCAGCAGCTTAAATCGGTATAGCGGAAGCACAGATACGCAGTATTTT.

This clonotype was recorded at least ten times. The V gene is TRBV11-2, the J gene TRBJ2-1, with D possibly matching TRBD1 (5 bases). Germline V lookup: CDR1 SGHAT, CDR2 FQNNGV. The CDR3 length is 13 residues. V lost 3 bases, J lost 3 bases, and 6 bases lay in between. The chain's CDR3 is CASSFRDYNEQFF. Here the CDR3 DNA reads TGTGCCAGCAGCTTCAGGGACTACAATGAGCAGTTCTTC. The full variable domain, in which reference TRBV11-2 and TRBJ2-1 provide the parts outside the CDR3, is EAGVAQSPRYKIIEKRQSVAFWCNPISGHATLYWYQQILGQGPKLLIQFQNNGVVDDSQLPKDRFSAERLKGVDSTLKIQPAKLEDSAVYLCASSFRDYNEQFFGPGTRLTVL.

The chain joins TRBV6-1 to TRBJ2-6; no clear D gene. Germline V gives CDR1 MNHNS, CDR2 SASEGT. This CDR3 contains 14 residues. V lost 4 bases, J lost 4 bases, and 8 bases lay in between. This chain's CDR3 is CASSATRGANVLTF. The CDR3 nucleotides read TGTGCCAGCAGTGCCACTCGAGGGGCCAACGTCCTGACTTTC.

This clonotype was detected only a few times. This sequence joins TRBV12-3 or TRBV12-4 and TRBJ1-2; 9 bases are a match to TRBD1. The CDR3 is 14 residues long. The J segment lost 6 bases and the V segment lost 8 bases, leaving 10 bases of the junction unmatched. The CDR3 nucleotides read TGTGCCAGCTTGAGAACAGGGGGCCGCGATGGCTACACCTTC. It encodes CASLRTGGRDGYTF.

This clonotype was found many times. V usage is TRBV5-6 and J usage is TRBJ2-1; the match to TRBD2 covers 10 bases. The CDR3 runs to 16 residues. J gave up 3 bases and V 1 base, and 4 bases lay outside the gene matches. The germline gives CDR1 SGHDT, CDR2 YYEEEE. DNA for the CDR3: TGTGCCAGCAGCTTGCCCGGGACTAGCGTCTACAATGAGCAGTTCTTC. As protein: CASSLPGTSVYNEQFF.

There are a few counts of this clonotype. The chain employs TRBV5-1 and TRBJ2-7, with 10 bases lining up with TRBD1. J gave up 3 bases and V 6 bases, and 3 bases lay outside the gene matches. In germline, CDR1 is SGHRS, CDR2 YFSETQ. CDR3 length equals 13 residues. The CDR3 sequence: CASKRTGGYEQYF. The DNA of the CDR3 is TGCGCCAGCAAACGGACAGGGGGCTACGAGCAGTACTTC.

V gene TRBV7-2 combines with J gene TRBJ2-3; D not resolved. This CDR3 region has 12 residues. Trimming cost V 5 bases and J 6 bases, with 9 bases left between them. Germline CDR1 reads SGHTA; CDR2 reads FQGNSA. Here the CDR3 reads CASSRRPDTQYF. The DNA of the CDR3 is TGTGCCAGCAGCCGGCGGCCCGATACGCAGTATTTT. The entire variable domain, with the rest obtained from reference TRBV7-2 and TRBJ2-3, is as follows: GAGVSQSPSNKVTEKGKDVELRCDPISGHTALYWYRQSLGQGLEFLIYFQGNSAPDKSGLPSDRFSAERTGGSVSTLTIQRTQQEDSAVYLCASSRRPDTQYFGPGTRLTVL.

This clonotype was picked up a small number of times. The chain couples TRBV7-9 to TRBJ2-3, with 8 bases lining up with TRBD2. Germline CDR1 reads SEHNR; CDR2 reads FQNEAQ (reference sequence). The trim removed 9 bases at V and 4 bases at J, leaving 18 bases unmatched. This CDR3 has 17 amino acids. CDR3 sequence reads: CASLPPGAGESSDTQYF. The CDR3, as DNA: TGTGCCAGTTTACCCCCGGGAGCGGGAGAGTCTTCAGATACGCAGTATTTT.

Only a few counts were recorded for this clonotype. The chain is built from TRBV18 and TRBJ2-5; D ambiguous. This CDR3 has 11 residues. Germline values: CDR1 KGHSH, CDR2 LQKENI. Trimming removed 5 bases at V and 4 bases at J, with 5 bases between. CDR3 bases: TGTGCCAGCTCAGAAGGAGAGACCCAGTACTTC. This encodes CASSEGETQYF.

This clonotype appeared many times. The gene calls are TRBV5-1 and TRBJ2-6; D is unresolved. CDR3 size: 16 residues. Trimming stripped 0 bases from V and 2 bases from J, with 9 bases between. CDR1 and CDR2 from the germline V gene are SGHRS and YFSETQ. As DNA, the CDR3 is TGCGCCAGCAGCTTGGCTGTAACAGCTGGGGCCAACGTCCTGACTTTC. This sequence encodes CASSLAVTAGANVLTF.

The gene calls are TRBV20-1 and TRBJ2-1, with a possible D match to TRBD2 (5 bases). The V end lost 6 bases, the J end lost 10 bases, and 22 bases lay between the germline ends. The germline gives CDR1 DFQATT, CDR2 SNEGSKA (reference sequence). The CDR3 extends over 14 amino acids. CDR3 sequence reads: CSAPPGGLWEEQFF. CDR3 DNA: TGCAGTGCCCCCCCGGGCGGGTTATGGGAAGAGCAGTTCTTC.

As to this clonotype: With a much larger clone just one base away, this may be a read error. V gene TRBV11-2 combines with J gene TRBJ2-7, with 7 bases lining up with TRBD1. The CDR3 runs 14 residues. The V gene's germline CDR1 is SGHAT and CDR2 FQNNGV. CDR3 nucleotides: TGTACCAGCAGCGCGGACAGGCTAACCTACGAGCAGTACTTC. Protein: CTSSADRLTYEQYF. Full variable domain (rest looked up from reference TRBV11-2 and TRBJ2-7): EAGVAQSPRYKIIEKRQSVAFWCNPISGHATLYWYQQILGQGPKLLIQFQNNGVVDDSQLPKDRFSAERLKGVDSTLKIQPAKLEDSAVYLCTSSADRLTYEQYFGPGTRLTVT.

Ten or more counts support this clonotype. The chain employs TRBV4-2 and TRBJ2-3; TRBD2 might be the D (6 bases). The V and J ends lost 0 bases and 2 bases respectively, with 12 bases between them. The CDR3 extends over 16 amino acids. The V gene's germline CDR1 is LGHNA and CDR2 YNFKEQ. CDR3 residues: CASSQDGRTNTDTQYF. Here the CDR3 DNA reads TGTGCCAGCAGCCAAGATGGCAGGACTAACACAGATACGCAGTATTTT.

V usage is TRBV20-1 and J usage is TRBJ2-3; D not resolved. Trimming left V 0 bases short and J 4 bases short, with 11 bases between. Germline CDR1 is DFQATT and CDR2 is SNEGSKA (reference sequence). The length of the CDR3 is 14 residues. The CDR3 reads CSARDPRNADTQYF. The CDR3 DNA is TGCAGTGCTAGAGATCCCCGAAACGCAGATACGCAGTATTTT.

Comments on this clonotype: Relative to the germline gene, one junction end is altered; a read error may explain this. The rearrangement joins TRBV7-3 to TRBJ2-5; D possibly corresponds to TRBD1 (5 bases). This CDR3 is built from 13 residues. CDR1 and CDR2 (germline): SGHTA, FQGTGA. The CDR3 spells CASSQGIKETQHF. CDR3 DNA: TGTGCCAGCAGCCAGGGAATAAAAGAGACCCAGCACTTC.

As concerns this clonotype: Mismatch with germline at one junction end may stem from a read error. J is TRBJ1-3 and V is TRBV6-5, with a possible D match to TRBD1 (5 bases). This CDR3 region has 14 residues. CDR1 is MNHEY, CDR2 SVGAGI, per germline. CDR3 DNA: TGTGCCAGCAGTCCCACGACAGCTGGAACCACCATATATTTT. Encoded protein: CASSPTTAGTTIYF.

The rearrangement links TRBV6-2 or TRBV6-3 to TRBJ2-1; 7 bases agree with TRBD2. Germline-derived CDR1 and CDR2 are MNHEY and SVGEGT. V dropped 6 bases and J dropped 8; count of bases not matched to a gene: 10. This CDR3 has 14 amino acids. In DNA, the CDR3 is TGTGCCAGCAGCGTACCGGGACTAAACTATGAGCAGTTCTTC. Its translation: CASSVPGLNYEQFF.

On this clonotype itself: The missing conserved phenylalanine or tryptophan at the end of this CDR3 makes a read error likely. The chain couples TRBV5-1 to TRBJ2-2, with D hard to call. The V end lost 4 bases, the J end lost 1 base, and 17 bases lay between the germline ends. The CDR3 has 17 residues. CDR1 SGHRS and CDR2 YFSETQ come from the germline V gene. DNA for the CDR3: TGCGCCAGCAGCCCCCTTTCCGGGTTTCAGAACACCGGGGAGCTGTTTTAT. Protein: CASSPLSGFQNTGELFY.

In regard to this clonotype: Germline and junction disagree at one end, which may indicate a read error. J is TRBJ2-7 and V is TRBV5-6; 7 nucleotides agree with TRBD1. The CDR3 totals 14 residues. CDR1 SGHDT and CDR2 YYEEEE come from the germline V gene. The DNA for the CDR3 is TGTACCAGCAGCTCCCCGGGACAGATCTACGAGCAGTACTTC. It yields the protein CTSSSPGQIYEQYF.

This rearrangement joins TRBV27 to TRBJ1-2; D may be TRBD1 (5 bases). V lost 2 bases and J 8 bases, leaving 9 bases between the germline ends. CDR3 length: 12 amino acids. The germline V gene has CDR1 MNHEY and CDR2 SMNVEV (reference sequence). Written as DNA, the CDR3 is TGTGCCAGCAGTTTAAAGGGGTACGGCTACACCTTC. Translated: CASSLKGYGYTF.

This clonotype was seen just once. The CDR3 nucleotides read TGTGCCACCAGTGAAAGTGGACTAGCGGTGGCCAATGAGCAGTTCTTC. Its protein product is CATSESGLAVANEQFF. The chain uses TRBV24-1 and TRBJ2-1, with TRBD2 matching over 10 bases. The CDR3 is 16 amino acids. Germline lookup yields CDR1 KGHDR and CDR2 SFDVKD. Germline trimming cut 4 bases from V and 6 bases from J; bases unmatched to any gene: 8.

This clonotype was found a few times. The chain combines TRBV25-1 with TRBJ1-1; no firm D call. CDR1 and CDR2 from the germline V gene are MGHDK and SYGVNS. V lost 5 bases and J 6 bases, leaving 13 bases between the germline ends. CDR3 size: 13 residues. The chain's CDR3 is CASSKTQEAEAFF. Here the CDR3 DNA reads TGTGCCAGCAGTAAGACTCAGGAGGCTGAAGCTTTCTTT. Looking up the rest from reference TRBV25-1 and TRBJ1-1 gives the full variable domain: EADIYQTPRYLVIGTGKKITLECSQTMGHDKMYWYQQDPGMELHLIHYSYGVNSTEKGDLSSESTVSRIRTEHFPLTLESARPSHTSQYLCASSKTQEAEAFFGQGTRLTVV.

The J gene is TRBJ1-1, the V gene TRBV6-5; 9 bases agree with TRBD1. In germline, CDR1 is MNHEY, CDR2 SVGAGI. V was clipped by 5 bases and J by 0 bases; unmatched bases: 13. The CDR3 is 18 residues long. CDR3 nucleotides: TGTGCCAGCAGTACCGTCCCGGGACAGGGACGGATGAACACTGAAGCTTTCTTT. Translated: CASSTVPGQGRMNTEAFF.